The source of this T cell receptor beta chain is a study of long-term antiretroviral therapy in people with HIV. This clone was counted once. Survey-level immunoSEQ v3.0 assays were run. Per-sample targets for sequencing were roughly 35,000-50,000 T-cell genomes. Libraries were prepared by immunoSEQ multiplex PCR; TCRdb keeps only in-frame clonotypes and omits some of them. In the table there are approximately 41,000 clones, roughly 80% of which are singletons. CDR1 and CDR2 (germline): SGDLS, YYNGEE. The CDR3 contains 15 residues. Trimming pared 2 bases from V and 0 bases from J, leaving 9 bases between.

The clonotype was recovered from a man in his late teens or twenties with HIV. This specimen consisted of unsorted PBMCs, obtained 1.5 years after starting antiretroviral therapy. The J gene is TRBJ2-1, the V gene TRBV9, with a weak D call TRBD1 (6 bases). The CDR3 nucleotides read TGTGCCAGCAGCGTCGGACAGAGCTCCTACAATGAGCAGTTCTTC. It translates to CASSVGQSSYNEQFF.